These T cell receptor beta chains were read from a single sample in a study of blood T cell repertoires in COVID-19. Sequencing used immunoSEQ multiplex PCR; TCRdb keeps in-frame clones, though not all of them. The data show fewer than 200,000 clones, over 75% seen once. Sequenced sample: peripheral blood. These receptors were taken from a woman over 75 with acute or convalescent COVID-19. Both conserved end residues are part of each CDR3. The order of the fields is clone size, D gene, V gene, CDR3 protein. The D gene is left open where the match is weak. Clone size is shown for a subset of rows, as once, few, many or a class of expanded clone.

clone_size: few; d_call: NA; v_call: TRBV30; cdr3_aa: CAWSAQGSVGYTF
clone_size: NA; d_call: TRBD1; v_call: TRBV12-3/TRBV12-4; cdr3_aa: CASSRTGSAEAFF
clone_size: NA; d_call: NA; v_call: TRBV9; cdr3_aa: CASSVDQGYETQYF
clone_size: NA; d_call: NA; v_call: TRBV7-2; cdr3_aa: CASSLGRRTDTQYF
clone_size: NA; d_call: NA; v_call: TRBV5-1; cdr3_aa: CASRLGGDRINEKLFF
clone_size: NA; d_call: TRBD1; v_call: TRBV9; cdr3_aa: CASSFRQGDGYTF
clone_size: NA; d_call: TRBD2; v_call: TRBV11-2; cdr3_aa: CASSLVAGHSHF
clone_size: NA; d_call: TRBD1; v_call: TRBV30; cdr3_aa: CAWTPGTGWSGNTIYF
clone_size: NA; d_call: NA; v_call: TRBV7-9; cdr3_aa: CASSPLGQKANYGYTF
clone_size: NA; d_call: TRBD2; v_call: TRBV3-1/TRBV3-2; cdr3_aa: CASGFSGRGETQYF
clone_size: NA; d_call: TRBD1; v_call: TRBV4-1; cdr3_aa: CASSQEGTGVNTEAFF
clone_size: NA; d_call: NA; v_call: TRBV6-2/TRBV6-3; cdr3_aa: CASSYFTQAFF
clone_size: few; d_call: NA; v_call: TRBV12-5; cdr3_aa: CASGLVATGDTEAFF
clone_size: NA; d_call: NA; v_call: TRBV6-6; cdr3_aa: CASSSEGYNSPLHF
clone_size: once; d_call: NA; v_call: TRBV29-1; cdr3_aa: CSVELADYNEQFF
clone_size: NA; d_call: TRBD1; v_call: TRBV7-8; cdr3_aa: CASSKLTGGNQPQHF
clone_size: NA; d_call: NA; v_call: TRBV29-1; cdr3_aa: CAITGGDYGYTF
clone_size: few; d_call: TRBD1; v_call: TRBV19; cdr3_aa: CASKDDREALNSPLHF
clone_size: NA; d_call: TRBD1; v_call: TRBV15; cdr3_aa: CATSQPGQANTGELFF
clone_size: NA; d_call: TRBD1; v_call: TRBV14; cdr3_aa: CASSPRQGGNEQYF
clone_size: NA; d_call: NA; v_call: TRBV6-1; cdr3_aa: CASSEVELTEAFF
clone_size: NA; d_call: TRBD2; v_call: TRBV15; cdr3_aa: CATSTRLAGGLETQYF
clone_size: NA; d_call: TRBD1; v_call: TRBV6-5; cdr3_aa: CASRGTGGPETQYF
clone_size: NA; d_call: NA; v_call: TRBV9; cdr3_aa: CASSGQVAGSPLHF
clone_size: few; d_call: NA; v_call: TRBV10-1; cdr3_aa: CASSESSGGRAFF
clone_size: few; d_call: TRBD2; v_call: TRBV5-4; cdr3_aa: CASSKLAGGRADTQYF
clone_size: NA; d_call: TRBD1; v_call: TRBV19; cdr3_aa: CASNTGGLGYTF
clone_size: NA; d_call: TRBD2; v_call: TRBV25-1; cdr3_aa: CASSGSGGVGETQYF
clone_size: few; d_call: TRBD1; v_call: TRBV7-3; cdr3_aa: CASSLVGGFHEQYF
clone_size: once; d_call: TRBD2; v_call: TRBV19; cdr3_aa: CASQRPGLTSYNEQFF
clone_size: NA; d_call: NA; v_call: TRBV15; cdr3_aa: CATSQEGLRTGELFF
clone_size: NA; d_call: TRBD1; v_call: TRBV15; cdr3_aa: CATSKTYSFTGGEGGELFF
clone_size: NA; d_call: TRBD2; v_call: TRBV2; cdr3_aa: CASSDAQRGVGEQFF
clone_size: NA; d_call: NA; v_call: TRBV19; cdr3_aa: CASRNDARSYNEQFF
clone_size: NA; d_call: TRBD1; v_call: TRBV7-3; cdr3_aa: CASSLTGKDNEQFF
clone_size: once; d_call: NA; v_call: TRBV18; cdr3_aa: CASSPRQTYNEQFF
clone_size: NA; d_call: NA; v_call: TRBV5-4; cdr3_aa: CASSPGTLSYNEQFF
clone_size: NA; d_call: NA; v_call: TRBV4-3; cdr3_aa: CASSQTAAGFNEQFF
clone_size: NA; d_call: NA; v_call: TRBV6-4; cdr3_aa: CASSDVPYNEQFF
clone_size: few; d_call: NA; v_call: TRBV3-1/TRBV3-2; cdr3_aa: CASSQALGGYEQYF